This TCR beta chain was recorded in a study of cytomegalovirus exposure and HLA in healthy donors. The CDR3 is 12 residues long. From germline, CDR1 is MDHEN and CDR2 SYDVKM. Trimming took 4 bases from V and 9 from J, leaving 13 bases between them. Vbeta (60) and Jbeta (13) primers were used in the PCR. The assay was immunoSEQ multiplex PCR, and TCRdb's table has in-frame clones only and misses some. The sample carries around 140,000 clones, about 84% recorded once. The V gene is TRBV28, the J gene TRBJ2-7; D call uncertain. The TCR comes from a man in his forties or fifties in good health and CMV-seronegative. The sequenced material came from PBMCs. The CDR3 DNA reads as TGTGCCAGCAGTTCTTTTAATCCCTGGCAGTACTTC. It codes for CASSSFNPWQYF. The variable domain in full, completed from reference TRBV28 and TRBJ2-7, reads DVKVTQSSRYLVKRTGEKVFLECVQDMDHENMFWYRQDPGLGLRLIYFSYDVKMKEKGDIPEGYSVSREKKERFSLILESASTNQTSMYLCASSSFNPWQYFGPGTRLTVT.